Listed below are T cell receptor beta chains from one sample, sequenced in a study of shared clonotypes between healthy human individuals. The assay was immunoSEQ multiplex PCR, and TCRdb's table has in-frame clones only and misses some. The profile shows approximately 980,000 clones, roughly 72% of them singletons. Material for sequencing was memory CD4+ T cells sorted from blood. The source is a man between 18 and 29 years old in good health. Each CDR3 is given with its conserved first and last residue. Each record gives: V gene, clone size, D gene, J gene, CDR3 DNA, CDR3 protein. The D gene is left open where the match is weak. Rows give clone size only sometimes, using once, few, many, or a class for an expanded clone.

TRBV30	-	-	TRBJ2-6	TGTGCCTGGGGGAGGGGGCTCTCTGGGGCCAACGTCCTGACTTTC	CAWGRGLSGANVLTF
TRBV10-3	-	TRBD1	TRBJ2-4	TGTGCCACCGCCGGGACAGGGGGCCGGGGAAACATTCAGTACTTC	CATAGTGGRGNIQYF
TRBV25-1	-	TRBD1	TRBJ1-2	TGTGCCAGCAGTAAGGGACAGCTTTACGGCTACACCTTC	CASSKGQLYGYTF
TRBV5-1	-	TRBD1	TRBJ1-2	TGCGCCAGCAGCCTGGACAGGGGTGGGGTTGATGGCTATGGCTACACCTTC	CASSLDRGGVDGYGYTF
TRBV27	-	TRBD2	TRBJ2-7	TGTGCCAGCAGTTTATCAAGCGGGAGGGCCCACGAGCAGTACTTC	CASSLSSGRAHEQYF
TRBV28	-	-	TRBJ1-3	TGTGCCAGCAGTCTCACAGGGTCTGGAAACACCATATATTTT	CASSLTGSGNTIYF
TRBV28	-	TRBD2	TRBJ2-1	TGTGCCAGCAGTCCTATGGGGACGGGAGGGCCCTTTAATCGGCAGTTCTTC	CASSPMGTGGPFNRQFF
TRBV27	-	TRBD1	TRBJ2-7	TGTGCCAGCAGTTCGTTCTGGACAGGGTTAGTAGAGCAGTACTTC	CASSSFWTGLVEQYF
TRBV6-1	-	TRBD2	TRBJ2-1	TGTGCCAGCAGTCAAGCGGGATACTACAATGAGCAGTTCTTC	CASSQAGYYNEQFF
TRBV9	few	-	TRBJ2-1	TGTGCCAGCAGCATCCAGGCGAGCTCCTACAATGAGCAGTTCTTC	CASSIQASSYNEQFF
TRBV6-5	-	TRBD2	TRBJ2-7	TGTGCCAGCAGTCCCTTCGGGAGGCTGTACTTC	CASSPFGRLYF
TRBV19	-	TRBD1	TRBJ1-1	TGTGCCAGTAGATTAACGACAGGGGGCCTGAACACTGAAGCTTTCTTT	CASRLTTGGLNTEAFF
TRBV28	-	-	TRBJ2-2	TGTGCCAGCAGTTTGGGGGGAATTGGGAACACCGGGGAGCTGTTTTTT	CASSLGGIGNTGELFF
TRBV19	-	-	TRBJ1-3	TGTGCCAGTAGACTATTTTCTGGAAACACCATATATTTT	CASRLFSGNTIYF
TRBV7-9	-	TRBD1	TRBJ1-1	TGTGCCAGCAGCTTAGGGGACAGGGGAAATACTGAAGCTTTCTTT	CASSLGDRGNTEAFF
TRBV6-1	-	TRBD2	TRBJ2-7	TGTGCCAGCAGTGAAGAAGGGACTAGCAGCTACGAGCAGTACTTC	CASSEEGTSSYEQYF
TRBV28	-	-	TRBJ1-6	TGTGCCAGCAGTCAAACACCTCGAGGGTTTCGTCAGGGTATATCACCCCTCCACTTT	CASSQTPRGFRQGISPLHF
TRBV5-1	-	TRBD1	TRBJ1-2	TGCGCCTCTCAGGTGGGACAGGGGGCGCAGGACTATGGCTACACCTTC	CASQVGQGAQDYGYTF
TRBV7-2	few	TRBD2	TRBJ2-5	TGTGCCAGCAGCTTATCCCGCCCGGGACTAGGCGAGACCCAGTACTTC	CASSLSRPGLGETQYF
TRBV6-4	many	-	TRBJ2-3	TGTGCCAGCAGTGCGTTGGGGGGCACAGATACGCAGTATTTT	CASSALGGTDTQYF
TRBV27	-	-	TRBJ1-1	TGTGCCAGCAGTTTGTCGGCGGCAGGGGTGACTGAAGCTTTCTTT	CASSLSAAGVTEAFF
TRBV10-3	-	-	TRBJ2-1	TGTGCCATCAGTGAGGCCGGCGGGTTTGAGCAGTTCTTC	CAISEAGGFEQFF
TRBV28	-	TRBD1	TRBJ1-2	TGTGCCAGCAGTCCAGGACAGGGATCTATATTTAACTATGGCTACACCTTC	CASSPGQGSIFNYGYTF
TRBV21-1	-	-	TRBJ2-5	TGTGCCAGCCCGGGCCAAGAGACCCAGTACTTC	CASPGQETQYF
TRBV7-2	few	TRBD2	TRBJ2-3	TGTGCCAGCAGCAAGCCGACTAGCGGGAGTGATACGCAGTATTTT	CASSKPTSGSDTQYF
TRBV6-1	few	TRBD1	TRBJ1-1	TGTGCCAGCAGTCCGACAGGGAAGGGCACTGAAGCTTTCTTT	CASSPTGKGTEAFF
TRBV29-1	few	-	TRBJ1-4	TGCAGCGTGGCTCGGAGTTCAGCTAATGAAAAACTGTTTTTT	CSVARSSANEKLFF
TRBV28	-	-	TRBJ1-5	TGTGCCAGCACTCCCACCGGGAGTCGCAATCAGCCCCAGCATTTT	CASTPTGSRNQPQHF
TRBV5-4	-	TRBD2	TRBJ2-1	TGTGCCAGCAGCTTTAGCGGGGCAAAATTGAATGAGCAGTTCTTC	CASSFSGAKLNEQFF
TRBV20-1	few	-	TRBJ2-7	TGCAGTGCTCCGGTGGAATACGAGCAGTACTTC	CSAPVEYEQYF
TRBV19	-	-	TRBJ1-1	TGTGCCAGTAGTCTTAACGGGGAGAGGTCTGAAGCTTTCTTT	CASSLNGERSEAFF
TRBV7-9	-	-	TRBJ1-2	TGTGCCAGCAGCTTAGGGGGGTTTGGAGATGGCTACACCTTC	CASSLGGFGDGYTF
TRBV2	-	-	TRBJ2-5	TGTGCCAGTAGGGACTGGGAACAAGAGACCCAGTACTTC	CASRDWEQETQYF
TRBV4-1	-	-	TRBJ1-2	TGCGCCAGCAGCCAAGATTCGACAGATAAACGAACCTATGGCTACACCTTC	CASSQDSTDKRTYGYTF
TRBV10-3	-	TRBD2	TRBJ2-1	TGTGCCATCAGTGATACCCCTAGCGGGAGCTTCTACAATGAGCAGTTCTTC	CAISDTPSGSFYNEQFF
TRBV18	-	TRBD1	TRBJ1-1	TGTGCCAGCTCTCCCGGGACAGAGAACACTGAAGCTTTCTTT	CASSPGTENTEAFF
TRBV5-1	-	-	TRBJ1-2	TGCGCCAGCACCCTGTCTCCAGGCAACTATGGCTACACCTTC	CASTLSPGNYGYTF
TRBV5-1	-	-	TRBJ2-7	TGCGCCAGCAGCTTGGACGGTCAAATTTACGAGCAGTACTTC	CASSLDGQIYEQYF
TRBV7-2	-	-	TRBJ2-5	TGTGCCAGCAGCTTAGGGTGGACAGTTGAGACCCAGTACTTC	CASSLGWTVETQYF
TRBV2	-	-	TRBJ2-5	TGTGCCAGCAGTCAAATCTGGACAGTAGAGAGCGAGACCCAGTACTTC	CASSQIWTVESETQYF
TRBV11-2	-	-	TRBJ2-7	TGTGCCAGCAGCTTAGCTCTAGAGAACTACGAGCAGTACTTC	CASSLALENYEQYF
TRBV6-6	-	TRBD2	TRBJ2-7	TGTGCCAGCAGACGGACTAGCGACTCCTACGAGCAGTACTTC	CASRRTSDSYEQYF
TRBV5-1	-	TRBD1	TRBJ2-1	TGCGCCAGCAGCAAAACGGGACAGGGGAGCGATGAGCAGTTCTTC	CASSKTGQGSDEQFF
TRBV15	-	-	TRBJ1-3	TGTGCCAGCCGTTTGGGGACTGGAAACACCATATATTTT	CASRLGTGNTIYF
TRBV7-9	-	-	TRBJ2-2	TGTGCCAGCAGCTTACGCGGGGCCTTCAATTCGGAGCTGTTTTTT	CASSLRGAFNSELFF
TRBV19	-	TRBD1	TRBJ1-6	TGTGCCAGTAAATCCGGGACAGACAATTCACCCCTCCACTTT	CASKSGTDNSPLHF
TRBV2	-	-	TRBJ1-2	TGTGCCAGCAGTGAAGGGGGGAAAAACTATGGCTACACCTTC	CASSEGGKNYGYTF
TRBV7-9	-	-	TRBJ1-4	TGTGCCAGCAGCTCCCCACGGGGATCTAATGAAAAACTGTTTTTT	CASSSPRGSNEKLFF
TRBV5-1	-	TRBD1	TRBJ2-1	TGCGCCAGCAGCTCAATCGACAGGGGCTCCTACAATGAGCAGTTCTTC	CASSSIDRGSYNEQFF
TRBV6-5	-	-	TRBJ2-3	TGTGCCAGCACAAGTCGGCGGGACACAGATACGCAGTATTTT	CASTSRRDTDTQYF
TRBV28	-	-	TRBJ1-5	TGTGCCAGCAGTTTGGCCAAAATGAGCAATCAGCCCCAGCATTTT	CASSLAKMSNQPQHF
TRBV5-6	-	-	TRBJ1-2	TGTGCCAGCAGCTTGGTCCTGGGGGCTCCTGATAACTATGGCTACACCTTC	CASSLVLGAPDNYGYTF
TRBV29-1	-	-	TRBJ2-3	TGCAGCGTCGACAGAGCCACAGATACGCAGTATTTT	CSVDRATDTQYF
TRBV14	once	-	TRBJ1-4	TGTGCCAGCAGCCAAGGTCCATCGGTCAATGAAAAACTGTTTTTT	CASSQGPSVNEKLFF
TRBV5-1	-	TRBD2	TRBJ2-1	TGCGCCAGCAGCTGGGTCGCGCTTGCTAGCGGTAGCTCCTACAATGAGCAGTTCTTC	CASSWVALASGSSYNEQFF